The sequence of this TCR beta chain was determined in a study of T cell repertoires in cytomegalovirus infection. Study context: The public TCR beta signatures pointed to both CMV infection and matching HLA type.

General study results and limits: Identification of carriers of CMV plus the relevant HLA was achieved through cumulative public TCR beta family frequency. The ex vivo response was dominated by HLA-C-restricted CMV-specific TCR beta clonotypes.

Comment on this clonotype: Its antigen is still unknown.

V lost 4 bases to trimming and J lost 6 bases, with 13 bases between them. Germline V gives CDR1 SQVTM, CDR2 ANQGSEA. This CDR3 region has 13 residues. In TCRdb, the reads were re-called with MiXCR into one record per CDR3 protein. The sample has around 300,000 distinct CDR3 sequences, roughly 26% seen once; the top ten hold 14%. The gene calls are TRBV29-1 and TRBJ2-1; D possibly corresponds to TRBD2 (6 bases). The TCR sequence derives from a human donor in good health (CMV status not recorded). Some clones in this sample may be carry-over from other donors' samples. The specimen was PBMCs. CDR3 coding DNA: TGCAGCGTTGGCTGGCGGGGTCGCAATGAGCAGTTCTTC. The encoded protein is CSVGWRGRNEQFF.